This TCR beta chain was found in a study of T cell repertoires in cytomegalovirus infection. Findings and caveats of the study: CMV-specific TCR beta clonotypes restricted by HLA-C dominated the ex vivo response.

CDR3 length: 13 amino acids. Between the trimmed V and J ends, which lost 1 base and 7 bases, there was a span of 9 bases. Germline assignment: CDR1 SGHTA and CDR2 FQGNSA. TCRdb called the reads again in MiXCR, with one record for every CDR3 protein. The table has 400,000 or so distinct CDR3 sequences, 15% to 20% seen once. This clonotype was picked up many times. Antigen: not known. The material sequenced was PBMCs. The receptor comes from a human donor in good health (CMV status not recorded). Some clones in this sample may be carry-over from other donors' samples. The chain is built from TRBV7-2 and TRBJ2-3; tentatively, D is TRBD1 (5 bases). CDR3: CASSLVGENTQYF. The CDR3 DNA reads TGTGCCAGCAGCTTAGTAGGGGAAAATACGCAGTATTTT. Drawing the rest from reference TRBV7-2 and TRBJ2-3, the complete variable domain is GAGVSQSPSNKVTEKGKDVELRCDPISGHTALYWYRQSLGQGLEFLIYFQGNSAPDKSGLPSDRFSAERTGGSVSTLTIQRTQQEDSAVYLCASSLVGENTQYFGPGTRLTVL.